This T cell receptor (beta chain) was sequenced during a study of T-cell reconstitution after alpha-beta-depleted transplantation in children. Construction of the TCRbeta library involved unique molecular identifiers. One entry per CDR3 protein, called by TCRdb with MiXCR from the PCR reads. The data show 350,000 to 450,000 distinct CDR3 sequences, about an eighth seen once. In germline, CDR1 is WSHSY, CDR2 SAAADI. Trimming stripped 7 bases from V and 1 base from J, with 12 bases between. The CDR3 totals 14 residues. In its sample, this clonotype was seen a few times. The material sequenced was PBMCs, taken from the stem cell graft. V is TRBV10-2 and J is TRBJ2-3; weak D call: TRBD2 (6 bases). The sequence derives from a human donor who donated a stem cell graft to a child with Fanconi anemia. The CDR3 nucleotides are TGCGCCAGCAAGGAGGAGGGTCGCACAGATACGCAGTATTTT. Translated: CASKEEGRTDTQYF.